These 26 T cell receptor beta chains were sequenced from one sample in a study of identical twins. TCRdb called the 5' RACE reads again in MiXCR, with one record for every CDR3 protein. The table includes about 690,000 distinct CDR3 sequences, around 6% detected once. Sequencing was performed on naive T cells sorted from blood. These receptors came from a man between 18 and 29 years old in good health.

The chain joins TRBV5-1 to TRBJ2-2; D unclear. Germline CDR1 and CDR2: SGHRS and YFSETQ. The V and J ends lost 3 bases and 4 bases respectively, with 10 bases between them. CDR3 length: 14 residues. The CDR3 loop is CASSSEQFTGELFF. CDR3 coding DNA: TGCGCCAGCAGCTCTGAACAGTTCACCGGGGAGCTGTTTTTT.

This clonotype was counted ten times or more. J is TRBJ2-7 and V is TRBV9; tentative D call: TRBD1 (5 bases). Looked up from germline, CDR1 is SGDLS and CDR2 is YYNGEE. The V and J ends lost 0 bases and 2 bases respectively, with 12 bases between them. The CDR3 runs to 15 residues. The CDR3 loop is CASSVARQPAYEQYF. CDR3 nucleotides: TGTGCCAGCAGCGTAGCTCGACAGCCGGCCTACGAGCAGTACTTC.

This clonotype was seen many times. This chain connects TRBV29-1 to TRBJ1-2, with D uncertain. Germline loops: CDR1 SQVTM, CDR2 ANQGSEA. V was pared by 6 bases and J by 0 bases, with 14 bases between. The CDR3 contains 14 residues. In DNA form, the CDR3 reads TGCAGCGTCCCAATCGGGTATCCTAACTATGGCTACACCTTC. Its translation: CSVPIGYPNYGYTF.

Many counts were recorded for this clonotype. The chain employs TRBV12-3 or TRBV12-4 and TRBJ1-6; D gene unclear. Trimming shortened V by 6 bases and J by 2 bases, and 11 bases separated the two germline ends. The CDR3 is made up of 15 amino acids. The CDR3 coding sequence is TGTGCCAGCAGCCAAAGGGAAACCTATAATTCACCCCTCCACTTT. This translates into CASSQRETYNSPLHF.

In its sample, this clonotype was seen a few times. The genes are TRBV5-1 and TRBJ1-6; D is undetermined. The V gene lost 1 base and the J gene lost 7 bases, with 6 bases spanning the gap. The V gene's germline CDR1 is SGHRS and CDR2 YFSETQ. CDR3 size: 13 residues. This CDR3 reads CASSLFRNSPLHF. In DNA form, the CDR3 reads TGCGCCAGCAGCTTGTTCAGGAATTCACCCCTCCACTTT.

In this sample, this clonotype turned up a few times. V and J are TRBV12-3 or TRBV12-4 and TRBJ2-7; possibly TRBD1 or TRBD2 for D (5 bases each). V lost 8 bases to trimming and J lost 2 bases, with 13 bases between them. The CDR3 has 13 amino acids. The CDR3 protein is CASGPGTAYEQYF. The CDR3, as DNA: TGTGCCAGCGGCCCCGGGACCGCCTACGAGCAGTACTTC.

The sample holds many counts of this clonotype. The rearrangement joins TRBV12-3 or TRBV12-4 to TRBJ1-2; no clear D gene. The V end lost 1 base, the J end lost 1 base, and 10 bases lay between the germline ends. The CDR3 is made up of 15 amino acids. This CDR3 is CASSLGLRNNYGYTF. The DNA of the CDR3 is TGTGCCAGCAGTTTAGGGTTACGGAATAACTATGGCTACACCTTC.

Only a few counts were recorded for this clonotype. The rearrangement uses TRBV12-3 or TRBV12-4 and TRBJ1-1; D is unresolved. Trimming cost V 2 bases and J 8 bases, with 12 bases left between them. This CDR3 is built from 13 residues. CDR3 amino acids: CASSLRQALEAFF. The DNA of the CDR3 is TGTGCCAGCAGTTTACGGCAGGCACTCGAAGCTTTCTTT.

This clonotype came up a few times. The V and J genes are TRBV9 and TRBJ2-1, with D hard to call. Germline values: CDR1 SGDLS, CDR2 YYNGEE. This CDR3 has 13 amino acids. Trimming shortened V by 1 base and J by 6 bases, and 8 bases separated the two germline ends. DNA of the CDR3: TGTGCCAGCAGCGTAAGGCCGGCCAATGAGCAGTTCTTC. This codes for CASSVRPANEQFF.

This clonotype was recorded many times. V is TRBV20-1 and J is TRBJ2-1; 10 bases are a match to TRBD2. The germline gives CDR1 DFQATT, CDR2 SNEGSKA (reference sequence). Germline trimming cut 0 bases from V and 2 bases from J; bases unmatched to any gene: 7. The length of the CDR3 is 17 residues. The CDR3 region has the DNA TGCAGTGCTAGAGAGGCTAGCGGGAGCTCCGCCTACAATGAGCAGTTCTTC. Its protein product is CSAREASGSSAYNEQFF.

This clonotype was found many times. This sequence joins TRBV18 and TRBJ2-7; TRBD1 might be the D (5 bases). Trimming shortened V by 0 bases and J by 5 bases, and 17 bases separated the two germline ends. Germline V gene lookup returns CDR1 KGHSH and CDR2 LQKENI. This CDR3 is 16 amino acids long. The CDR3 DNA reads TGTGCCAGCTCACCACCGTGGACACAACCCTCTAACGAGCAGTACTTC. This sequence encodes CASSPPWTQPSNEQYF.

This clonotype was observed at least ten times. The CDR3 DNA follows: TGTGCCAGCAGCTCCGGCGGGACAGGGATTCTTAACTATGGCTACACCTTC. This translates into CASSSGGTGILNYGYTF. The genes are TRBV5-6 and TRBJ1-2; 9 nucleotides agree with TRBD1. Germline V gene sequence: CDR1 SGHDT, CDR2 YYEEEE. There are 17 residues in the CDR3. J was trimmed by 1 base and V by 3 bases; bases with no gene match: 10.

The V and J genes are TRBV3-1 and TRBJ1-5; perhaps TRBD1 as D (5 bases). V was cut by 1 base and J by 4 bases, with 8 bases left in between. Looked up from germline, CDR1 is LGHDT and CDR2 is YNNKEL (reference sequence). CDR3 length: 14 amino acids. The CDR3 sequence is CASSQGQINQPQHF. The CDR3 DNA follows: TGTGCCAGCAGCCAAGGACAGATTAATCAGCCCCAGCATTTT.

This clonotype was seen many times. The gene calls are TRBV12-3 or TRBV12-4 and TRBJ2-1; D is unresolved. CDR3 length equals 13 residues. V dropped 0 bases and J dropped 13 bases, with 13 bases sitting between them. This chain's CDR3 is CASSLASVQRQFF. The CDR3 bases are TGTGCCAGCAGTTTAGCGTCAGTCCAACGTCAGTTCTTC.

Concerning this clonotype itself: A junction end diverges from the germline sequence, so it may reflect a read error. The J gene is TRBJ2-7, the V gene TRBV7-2; tentatively, D is TRBD2 (5 bases). Germline values: CDR1 SGHTA, CDR2 FQGNSA. The CDR3 runs to 11 residues. The CDR3 reads CASSFSDEHYF. As DNA, the CDR3 is TGTGCCAGCAGCTTTAGCGACGAGCACTACTTC.

This clonotype came up many times. The genes are TRBV20-1 and TRBJ2-3, with D possibly being TRBD2 (6 bases). Germline V gene lookup returns CDR1 DFQATT and CDR2 SNEGSKA (reference sequence). V dropped 4 bases and J dropped 6 bases, with 17 bases sitting between them. The CDR3 is made up of 14 amino acids. The CDR3 loop reads CSAIGGAGRDTQYF. CDR3 coding DNA: TGCAGTGCTATAGGAGGGGCAGGGAGGGATACGCAGTATTTT.

This clonotype was observed a few times. The chain links TRBV20-1 to TRBJ2-7, with D perhaps being TRBD1 or TRBD2 (5 bases each). From germline, CDR1 is DFQATT and CDR2 SNEGSKA (reference sequence). Trimming took off 3 bases at V and 6 bases at J, with 15 bases between the two ends. The CDR3 extends over 13 amino acids. CDR3 residues: CSASGTPKAEQYF. DNA of the CDR3: TGCAGTGCTAGCGGGACCCCAAAGGCCGAGCAGTACTTC.

This clonotype was observed a few times. The genes are TRBV30 and TRBJ1-1; D is uncertain. The CDR3 runs 11 residues. From germline, CDR1 is GTSNPN and CDR2 SVGIG (reference sequence). Trimming removed 3 bases at V and 4 bases at J, with 6 bases between. The CDR3 DNA sequence: TGTGCCTGGAGAGAGGGCACTGAAGCTTTCTTT. It specifies CAWREGTEAFF.

J is TRBJ1-1 and V is TRBV12-5; 8 bases agree with TRBD1. Per the germline V gene, CDR1 is LGHNT and CDR2 is FRNRAP. The J segment lost 4 bases and the V segment lost 1 base, leaving 5 bases of the junction unmatched. There are 15 residues in the CDR3. The CDR3 bases are TGTGCTAGTGGTTTGGGACAGGGGATGAGCACTGAAGCTTTCTTT. This translates into CASGLGQGMSTEAFF. The entire variable domain, with the rest obtained from reference TRBV12-5 and TRBJ1-1, is as follows: DARVTQTPRHKVTEMGQEVTMRCQPILGHNTVFWYRQTMMQGLELLAYFRNRAPLDDSGMPKDRFSAEMPDATLATLKIQPSEPRDSAVYFCASGLGQGMSTEAFFGQGTRLTVV.

This clonotype was detected ten times or more. The V and J genes are TRBV24-1 and TRBJ2-5; perhaps TRBD1 as D (6 bases). Per the germline V gene, CDR1 is KGHDR and CDR2 is SFDVKD. This CDR3 comprises 18 residues. Between the trimmed V and J ends, which lost 4 bases and 3 bases, there was a span of 23 bases. CDR3 sequence reads: CATSDHRSKQGEEETQYF. The CDR3 region has the DNA TGTGCCACCAGTGACCACAGATCTAAACAGGGCGAGGAAGAGACCCAGTACTTC.

The CDR3 sequence is CASFETTTNEKLFF. The CDR3 DNA sequence: TGTGCCAGCTTCGAGACCACAACTAATGAAAAACTGTTTTTT. The V and J genes are TRBV6-1 and TRBJ1-4; D is unclear. The CDR3 extends over 14 amino acids. V was trimmed by 8 bases and J by 0 bases, leaving 10 bases between them. Germline-derived CDR1 and CDR2 are MNHNS and SASEGT.

Only a few counts were recorded for this clonotype. The chain couples TRBV27 to TRBJ2-1, with unresolved D. Trimming removed 3 bases at V and 2 bases at J, with 8 bases between. The CDR3 contains 14 residues. Germline V lookup: CDR1 MNHEY, CDR2 SMNVEV (reference sequence). CDR3 protein: CASSLVGPYNEQFF. The CDR3 region has the DNA TGTGCCAGCAGTTTGGTAGGCCCCTACAATGAGCAGTTCTTC.

This clonotype appeared a few times. This chain joins TRBV6-2 or TRBV6-3 and TRBJ2-4, with 11 bases fitting TRBD2. The junction had 2 bases not matched to a gene; V was cut back by 4 bases and J by 0 bases. Germline lookup yields CDR1 MNHEY and CDR2 SVGEGT. The CDR3 has 16 amino acids. CDR3 nucleotide sequence: TGTGCCAGCAGTTTCGGACTAGCGGGAGCCAAAAACATTCAGTACTTC. It yields the protein CASSFGLAGAKNIQYF.

The table lists this clonotype with many counts. V is TRBV4-2 and J is TRBJ2-7; tentatively, D is TRBD1 (6 bases). CDR1 and CDR2 from the germline V gene are LGHNA and YNFKEQ. Trimming took off 1 base at V and 7 bases at J, with 17 bases between the two ends. The CDR3 totals 15 residues. The CDR3 region is CASSQGPGVVGEQYF. The CDR3 DNA follows: TGTGCCAGCAGCCAAGGTCCAGGGGTCGTAGGGGAGCAGTACTTC.

The chain couples TRBV24-1 to TRBJ2-7; D is unclear. In germline, CDR1 is KGHDR, CDR2 SFDVKD. The CDR3 covers 12 residues. V lost 8 bases and J lost 9, with 16 bases in between. The CDR3 DNA follows: TGTGCCACCAAGGATTTGAAAGGTGTGCAGTACTTC. This encodes CATKDLKGVQYF.

This clonotype came up a few times. This chain uses TRBV5-1 with TRBJ2-5; D perhaps matches TRBD2 (5 bases). From germline, CDR1 is SGHRS and CDR2 YFSETQ. This CDR3 contains 15 residues. V was trimmed by 2 bases and J by 5 bases, leaving 16 bases between them. The CDR3 region is CASSLARVRQETQYF. DNA of the CDR3: TGCGCCAGCAGCTTAGCGAGGGTGCGGCAGGAGACCCAGTACTTC.